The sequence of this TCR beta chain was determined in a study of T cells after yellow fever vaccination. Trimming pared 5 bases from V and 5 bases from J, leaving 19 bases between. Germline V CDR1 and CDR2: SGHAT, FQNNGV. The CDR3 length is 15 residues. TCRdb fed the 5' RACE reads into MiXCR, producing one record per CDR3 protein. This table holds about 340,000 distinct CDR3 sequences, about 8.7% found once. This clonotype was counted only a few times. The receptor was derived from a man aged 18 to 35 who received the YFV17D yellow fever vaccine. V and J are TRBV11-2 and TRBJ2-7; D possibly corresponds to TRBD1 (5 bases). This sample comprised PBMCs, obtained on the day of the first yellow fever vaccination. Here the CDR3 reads CASSNLGQGGHEQYF. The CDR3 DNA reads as TGTGCCAGCAGCAACTTGGGGCAGGGCGGACACGAGCAGTACTTC.